This TCR beta chain was obtained from a study of cytomegalovirus exposure and HLA in healthy donors. Study-wide results and caveats: As a later analysis showed, a missense DCLRE1C variant was linked to trimming of TCR beta V- and J-genes. When presence/absence was analysed, sequencing depth was taken to be roughly uniform across donors.

The germline V gene encodes CDR1 SGHNT and CDR2 YYREEE (reference sequence). The V gene lost 3 bases and the J gene lost 6 bases, with 10 bases spanning the gap. This CDR3 is 13 amino acids long. Those who donated were healthy bone marrow donors. At sampling all donors were nominally healthy, likely with unrecorded immune exposures. Notes on this clone: Its antigen is unknown.

It was with 60 Vbeta and 13 Jbeta primers that the PCR ran. Produced via immunoSEQ multiplex PCR; TCRdb's table is partial and in-frame only. The data show fewer than 250,000 clones, with around 86% seen just once and approximately 2% held by the top ten. Sequencing used PBMCs. The V and J genes are TRBV5-4 and TRBJ2-1, with D uncertain. This TCR derives from a woman aged 18 to 35 in good health and CMV-seronegative. CDR3 amino acids: CASSSPSGNEQFF. DNA for the CDR3: TGTGCCAGCAGCTCGCCATCGGGCAATGAGCAGTTCTTC. Full variable domain (remainder filled in from reference TRBV5-4 and TRBJ2-1): ETGVTQSPTHLIKTRGQQVTLRCSSQSGHNTVSWYQQALGQGPQFIFQYYREEENGRGNFPPRFSGLQFPNYSSELNVNALELDDSALYLCASSSPSGNEQFFGPGTRLTVL.